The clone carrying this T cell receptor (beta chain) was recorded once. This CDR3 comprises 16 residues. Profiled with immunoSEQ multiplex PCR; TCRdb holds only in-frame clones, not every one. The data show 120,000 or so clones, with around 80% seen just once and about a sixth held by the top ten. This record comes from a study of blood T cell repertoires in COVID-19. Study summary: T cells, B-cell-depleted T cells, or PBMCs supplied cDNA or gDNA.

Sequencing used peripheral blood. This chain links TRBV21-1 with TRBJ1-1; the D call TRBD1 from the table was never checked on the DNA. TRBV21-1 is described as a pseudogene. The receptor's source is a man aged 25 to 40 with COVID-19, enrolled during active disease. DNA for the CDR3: TGTGCCAGCAGCACCCACCCGGGACATATGAACACTGAAGCTTTCTTT. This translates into CASSTHPGHMNTEAFF.